The 17 T cell receptor beta chains reported below all come from one sample, sequenced in a study of T cell repertoires in cytomegalovirus infection. TCRdb re-analysed the reads in MiXCR, keeping a single row per CDR3 protein. The data contain over 120,000 distinct CDR3 sequences, approximately 30% of them singletons. These TCRs' antigens remain unknown. The sequencing used CD8+ T cells from cultured PBMCs, collected from culture after CMV antigen stimulation. The receptors come from a human donor in good health (CMV status not recorded). Some clones in this sample may be carry-over from other donors' samples.

The V call is TRBV4-1, the J call TRBJ2-3; D perhaps matches TRBD2 (6 bases). Looked up from germline, CDR1 is MGHRA and CDR2 is YSYEKL. The CDR3 loop spans 14 amino acids. V was pared by 5 bases and J by 6 bases, with 15 bases between. CDR3 region: CASSSGGTADTQYF. In DNA, the CDR3 is TGCGCCAGCAGCTCTGGGGGGACGGCGGATACGCAGTATTTT.

In this sample, this clonotype turned up a few times. The J gene is TRBJ1-5, the V gene TRBV2; 8 bases fit TRBD1. Germline values: CDR1 SNHLY, CDR2 FYNNEI. V dropped 8 bases and J dropped 6; count of bases not matched to a gene: 12. This CDR3 contains 15 residues. DNA of the CDR3: TGTGCCAGCGCCCCCTCGACAGGGGCGGGTCAGCCCCAGCATTTT. Amino acids: CASAPSTGAGQPQHF.

This clonotype was counted at least ten times. This chain uses TRBV4-1 with TRBJ2-7; TRBD2 matches 7 bases. Germline CDR1 MGHRA, CDR2 YSYEKL. V was pared by 1 base and J by 4 bases, with 13 bases of the junction left unmatched. The CDR3 sequence is 17 residues long. CDR3 residues: CASSQGGGLTGTYEQYF. CDR3 in DNA: TGCGCCAGCAGCCAAGGGGGGGGACTCACGGGTACTTACGAGCAGTACTTC.

The J gene is TRBJ2-7, the V gene TRBV4-1; 13 nucleotides agree with TRBD2. The CDR3 is 18 amino acids. In germline, CDR1 is MGHRA, CDR2 YSYEKL. The J segment lost 1 base and the V segment lost 0 bases, leaving 6 bases of the junction unmatched. The chain's CDR3 is CASSQDSTSGGSSYEQYF. The CDR3 DNA sequence: TGCGCCAGCAGCCAAGATTCGACTAGCGGGGGGTCATCCTACGAGCAGTACTTC.

This clonotype was seen a handful of times. The chain recombines TRBV12-3 or TRBV12-4 with TRBJ2-1; 11 bases are shared with TRBD1. V gave up 6 bases and J gave up 6 bases; unmatched junction bases: 4. The CDR3 extends over 14 amino acids. CDR3 DNA: TGTGCCAGCAGCTCCGGGACAGGGGGCAATGAGCAGTTCTTC. Its protein is CASSSGTGGNEQFF.

This chain uses TRBV11-3 with TRBJ1-3, with unresolved D. Germline CDR1 SGHNT, CDR2 YENEEA. The CDR3 is 13 residues long. Trimming removed 0 bases from V and 7 bases from J, with 7 bases in between. The CDR3 loop is CASSLDDGNTIYF. In DNA form, the CDR3 reads TGTGCCAGCAGCTTAGATGACGGTAACACCATATATTTT.

The chain is built from TRBV7-9 and TRBJ2-7; D remains ambiguous. V shed 1 base and J shed 0 bases, with 4 bases lying between them. CDR3 length: 13 amino acids. Germline CDR1 and CDR2: SEHNR and FQNEAQ (reference sequence). DNA for the CDR3: TGTGCCAGCAGCTTAGATTTCTCCTACGAGCAGTACTTC. Amino acid sequence: CASSLDFSYEQYF. The entire variable domain, with the rest obtained from reference TRBV7-9 and TRBJ2-7, is as follows: DTGVSQNPRHKITKRGQNVTFRCDPISEHNRLYWYRQTLGQGPEFLTYFQNEAQLEKSRLLSDRFSAERPKGSFSTLEIQRTEQGDSAMYLCASSLDFSYEQYFGPGTRLTVT.

V gene TRBV27 combines with J gene TRBJ2-7; maybe TRBD1 (6 bases). V lost 2 bases to trimming and J lost 0 bases, with 8 bases between them. The CDR3 is made up of 14 amino acids. CDR1 MNHEY and CDR2 SMNVEV come from the germline V gene (reference sequence). The CDR3 spells CASSLMGHSYEQYF. CDR3 DNA: TGTGCCAGCAGTTTAATGGGACACTCCTACGAGCAGTACTTC.

As for this clonotype: Being one base from a much bigger clone, this may be a read error. The J gene is TRBJ2-1, the V gene TRBV5-5; D call uncertain. The germline gives CDR1 SGHKS, CDR2 YYEKEE (reference sequence). CDR3 length: 14 amino acids. The DNA of the CDR3 is TGTGGCAGCAGCTTGGCCTTTGGGTGGAATGAGCAGTTCTTC. Translating gives CGSSLAFGWNEQFF. The full variable domain, with the rest looked up from reference TRBV5-5 and TRBJ2-1, is DAGVTQSPTHLIKTRGQQVTLRCSPISGHKSVSWYQQVLGQGPQFIFQYYEKEERGRGNFPDRFSARQFPNYSSELNVNALLLGDSALYLCGSSLAFGWNEQFFGPGTRLTVL.

The chain carries TRBV11-3 and TRBJ2-3; D possibly corresponds to TRBD1 (6 bases). The V end lost 6 bases, the J end lost 2 bases, and 9 bases lay between the germline ends. Germline V gene data show CDR1 as SGHNT and CDR2 as YENEEA. This CDR3 has 13 residues. As DNA, the CDR3 is TGTGCCAGCAGTACAGGGACCACAGATACGCAGTATTTT. Translating gives CASSTGTTDTQYF.

This clonotype was counted at least ten times. The chain uses TRBV7-9 and TRBJ2-2; D is unclear. This CDR3 has 13 amino acids. Germline assignment: CDR1 SEHNR and CDR2 FQNEAQ (reference sequence). V was cut by 3 bases and J by 1 base, with 3 bases left in between. The CDR3 loop is CASSFENTGELFF. Written as DNA, the CDR3 is TGTGCCAGCAGCTTTGAGAACACCGGGGAGCTGTTTTTT.

This clonotype was seen many times. The rearrangement joins TRBV3-1 to TRBJ2-1; D gene ambiguous. Per the germline V gene, CDR1 is LGHDT and CDR2 is YNNKEL (reference sequence). The V and J ends lost 0 bases and 5 bases respectively, with 8 bases between them. The CDR3 contains 14 residues. CDR3: CASSQDPTDNEQFF. The CDR3 DNA reads as TGTGCCAGCAGCCAAGATCCGACTGACAATGAGCAGTTCTTC.

The chain recombines TRBV20-1 with TRBJ2-1; 8 positions match TRBD1. Per the germline V gene, CDR1 is DFQATT and CDR2 is SNEGSKA (reference sequence). This CDR3 is 13 amino acids long. J was trimmed by 4 bases and V by 5 bases; bases with no gene match: 4. For the CDR3, the DNA is TGCAGTGCTCCCGGGACAGGATACAATGAGCAGTTCTTC. Translating gives CSAPGTGYNEQFF.

This clonotype was counted at least ten times. CDR3 sequence reads: CASSVRVSDTLGNSPLHF. The CDR3 bases are TGTGCCAGCAGCGTACGAGTCTCGGACACCCTGGGGAATTCACCCCTCCACTTT. The chain links TRBV9 to TRBJ1-6; possible D gene TRBD1, 5 bases. Trimming cost V 1 base and J 7 bases, with 21 bases left between them. Germline V CDR1 and CDR2: SGDLS, YYNGEE. The CDR3 consists of 18 residues.

This clonotype was found a few times. The V gene is TRBV9, the J gene TRBJ2-2; TRBD2 matches 8 bases. Germline V CDR1 and CDR2: SGDLS, YYNGEE. The CDR3 covers 13 residues. Trimming removed 7 bases from V and 7 bases from J; junction bases left unmatched: 6. As DNA, the CDR3 is TGTGCCAGCCGGGGGGGCCAGGGCGGGGAGCTGTTTTTT. This encodes CASRGGQGGELFF.

This clonotype has more than one count but fewer than ten. This chain joins TRBV7-9 and TRBJ2-7, with 13 positions matching TRBD2. In germline, CDR1 is SEHNR, CDR2 FQNEAQ (reference sequence). The CDR3 consists of 19 residues. V was clipped by 4 bases and J by 0 bases; unmatched bases: 12. The DNA of the CDR3 is TGTGCCAGCAGCTCCTCTGCAAGGACTAGCGGGGGCTCCTCCTACGAGCAGTACTTC. Amino acid sequence: CASSSSARTSGGSSYEQYF.

This chain joins TRBV20-1 and TRBJ2-7; either TRBD1 or TRBD2 may fit D (5 bases each). Trimming removed 0 bases from V and 3 bases from J, with 12 bases in between. The CDR3 runs 14 residues. CDR1 DFQATT and CDR2 SNEGSKA come from the germline V gene (reference sequence). The CDR3 is CSARDHDSGYEQYF. Written as DNA, the CDR3 is TGCAGTGCTAGAGATCACGACAGCGGCTACGAGCAGTACTTC.